This T cell receptor beta chain was captured by sequencing in a study of cytomegalovirus exposure and HLA in healthy donors. Regarding the study as a whole: It was only CMV serostatus that was available as immune exposure information.

In the PCR, 60 Vbeta and 13 Jbeta primers were used. Clones were read by immunoSEQ multiplex PCR, and TCRdb kept only the in-frame ones, dropping some. The sample lists about 93,000 clones; nearly 80% were seen once. Germline values: CDR1 SQVTM, CDR2 ANQGSEA. This CDR3 has 14 residues. Trimming at V came to 7 bases and at J to 4 bases, leaving 7 bases not matched to a gene. On this clone itself: The antigen is undetermined.

The donors, nominally healthy at sampling, likely had unrecorded immune exposures. The source material was PBMCs. The gene calls are TRBV29-1 and TRBJ2-1, with 10 bases matching TRBD2. The TCR was taken from a middle-aged woman in good health and CMV-seronegative. DNA of the CDR3: TGCAGCGCCACGGGGACTAGCGTTTACAATGAGCAGTTCTTC. Its protein product is CSATGTSVYNEQFF.